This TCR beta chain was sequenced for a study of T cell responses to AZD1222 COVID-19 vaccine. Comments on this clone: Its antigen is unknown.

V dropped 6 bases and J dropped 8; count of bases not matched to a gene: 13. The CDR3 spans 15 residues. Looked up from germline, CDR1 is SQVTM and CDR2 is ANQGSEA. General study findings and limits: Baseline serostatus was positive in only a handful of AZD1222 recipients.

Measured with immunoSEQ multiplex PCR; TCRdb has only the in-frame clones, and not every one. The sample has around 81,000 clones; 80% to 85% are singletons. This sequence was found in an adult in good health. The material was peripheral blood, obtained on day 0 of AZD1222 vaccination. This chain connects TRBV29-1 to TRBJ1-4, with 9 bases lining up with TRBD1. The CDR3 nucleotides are TGCAGCGTCGCGATCACAGGGGGCGCTGGGGAAAAACTGTTTTTT. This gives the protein CSVAITGGAGEKLFF.